The 29 T cell receptor beta chains in this list originate from one sample, sequenced in a study of shared clonotypes between healthy human individuals. Naive CD8 isolation took CD45RO-negative cells positively selected for CCR7 and excluded terminally differentiated effector memory CD45RA+ cells. Profiling relied on immunoSEQ multiplex PCR, and the TCRdb table lists in-frame clones only, not all of them. The table records hundreds of thousands of clones, approximately 92% of them present only once. Sequencing was carried out using naive CD8+ T cells sorted from blood. These receptors were taken from a man younger than 45 in good health.

This chain connects TRBV28 to TRBJ1-1; D is unresolved. The CDR3 contains 13 residues. Germline assignment: CDR1 MDHEN and CDR2 SYDVKM. The V end lost 4 bases, the J end lost 1 base, and 7 bases lay between the germline ends. The CDR3 protein is CASSSTSNTEAFF. In nucleotides, the CDR3 is TGTGCCAGCAGTTCGACATCGAACACTGAAGCTTTCTTT.

This chain links TRBV2 with TRBJ2-7, with TRBD2 matching 7 bases. The CDR3 is 12 residues long. V gave up 11 bases and J gave up 5 bases; unmatched junction bases: 9. Germline V lookup: CDR1 SNHLY, CDR2 FYNNEI. The DNA for the CDR3 is TGTGCCTCCCGCGGGAGTGTACACGAGCAGTACTTC. The encoded protein is CASRGSVHEQYF.

V is TRBV19 and J is TRBJ2-2; a weak D match, TRBD2 (5 bases). The CDR3 has 14 amino acids. Looked up from germline, CDR1 is LNHDA and CDR2 is SQIVND (reference sequence). V lost 3 bases and J 6 bases, leaving 11 bases between the germline ends. CDR3: CASSIPSLPGELFF. CDR3 nucleotide sequence: TGTGCCAGTAGTATTCCTAGCTTGCCCGGGGAGCTGTTTTTT.

This chain connects TRBV5-1 to TRBJ2-7, with 9 nucleotides matching TRBD1. CDR1 SGHRS and CDR2 YFSETQ come from the germline V gene. Trimming cost V 0 bases and J 5 bases; bases outside gene matches: 6. CDR3 size: 15 residues. The chain's CDR3 is CASSLAGTGYDEQYF. The CDR3 DNA follows: TGCGCCAGCAGCTTGGCCGGGACAGGGTATGACGAGCAGTACTTC.

The genes are TRBV1 and TRBJ2-1; TRBD1, the table's D call, lacks a check against the DNA. TRBV1 is noted as a pseudogene. The CDR3 sequence is 18 residues long. CDR3: CTSSQPQWDTDSYNEQFF. The CDR3 DNA follows: TGCACCAGCAGCCAACCACAGTGGGACACCGACTCCTACAATGAGCAGTTCTTC.

V is TRBV9 and J is TRBJ2-7; 7 bases are a match to TRBD1. The CDR3 runs to 14 residues. V trimming: 6 bases; J trimming: 3 bases; junction bases outside the gene matches: 9. Germline CDR1 reads SGDLS; CDR2 reads YYNGEE. The CDR3 sequence is CASTPRDSFYEQYF. CDR3 coding DNA: TGTGCCAGCACCCCGAGGGACAGCTTCTACGAGCAGTACTTC. Full variable domain (rest looked up from reference TRBV9 and TRBJ2-7): DSGVTQTPKHLITATGQRVTLRCSPRSGDLSVYWYQQSLDQGLQFLIQYYNGEERAKGNILERFSAQQFPDLHSELNLSSLELGDSALYFCASTPRDSFYEQYFGPGTRLTVT.

The chain joins TRBV28 to TRBJ2-5; perhaps TRBD1 as D (6 bases). The V end lost 6 bases, the J end lost 0 bases, and 20 bases lay between the germline ends. CDR3 length: 17 amino acids. Germline V gene data show CDR1 as MDHEN and CDR2 as SYDVKM. As DNA, the CDR3 is TGTGCCAGCAGGTCGCGCCGGGACAATAAGTACCAAGAGACCCAGTACTTC. Amino acid sequence: CASRSRRDNKYQETQYF.

The rearrangement links TRBV18 to TRBJ2-5; 7 nucleotides agree with TRBD1. The DNA end favors TRBJ2-7, so the J call may be wrong. The CDR3 extends over 17 amino acids. Germline V gene data show CDR1 as KGHSH and CDR2 as LQKENI. Written as DNA, the CDR3 is TGTGCCAGCTCATCGTCTCCCGGGACAGAATTCTCCTACGAGCAGTACTTC. Amino acid sequence: CASSSSPGTEFSYEQYF.

The genes are TRBV27 and TRBJ2-1; 9 bases are a match to TRBD2. CDR3 size: 18 residues. Germline trimming cut 0 bases from V and 0 bases from J; bases unmatched to any gene: 6. Looked up from germline, CDR1 is MNHEY and CDR2 is SMNVEV (reference sequence). CDR3 bases: TGTGCCAGCAGTTTATCGGCTAGCGGGGAGAGCTCCTACAATGAGCAGTTCTTC. It specifies CASSLSASGESSYNEQFF.

This clone was detected once. This chain connects TRBV4-3 to TRBJ2-3; TRBD1 aligns across 9 bases. The CDR3 is 14 residues long. Per germline, CDR1 LGHNA and CDR2 YSLEER. J lost 2 bases, V lost 8 bases, and 5 bases had no gene match. The CDR3 bases are TGCGCCAGCCGGACAGGGGTGAACACAGATACGCAGTATTTT. Its translation is CASRTGVNTDTQYF.

The CDR3 sequence: CASSSGSSGQNIQYF. CDR3 nucleotide sequence: TGTGCCAGCAGCTCAGGATCCTCGGGGCAAAACATTCAGTACTTC. V usage is TRBV13 and J usage is TRBJ2-4; TRBD1 or TRBD2 may be the D gene (5 bases each). Trimming took 4 bases from V and 5 from J, leaving 15 bases between them. Germline V gene data show CDR1 as PRHDT and CDR2 as FYEKMQ (reference sequence). The CDR3 is 15 residues long. The variable domain in full, completed from reference TRBV13 and TRBJ2-4, reads AAGVIQSPRHLIKEKRETATLKCYPIPRHDTVYWYQQGPGQDPQFLISFYEKMQSDKGSIPDRFSAQQFSDYHSELNMSSLELGDSALYFCASSSGSSGQNIQYFGAGTRLSVL.

To note about this clone: Since a far larger clone is one base different, this is likely a read error. At the DNA level, this CDR3 is encoded by other sequences in the same sample as well. The genes are TRBV6-5 and TRBJ2-1, with 7 bases identical to TRBD1. J was trimmed by 4 bases and V by 6 bases; bases with no gene match: 6. The CDR3 has 14 residues. Germline CDR1 is MNHEY and CDR2 is SVGAGI. CDR3 bases: TGTGCCAGCAGAATGTCAGGGGGTTACAATGAGCAGTTCTTC. As protein: CASRMSGGYNEQFF.

The CDR3 region is CASSPNLVEVNEQFF. The DNA of the CDR3 is TGTGCCAGCAGCCCAAATTTGGTAGAGGTGAATGAGCAGTTCTTC. The rearrangement joins TRBV9 to TRBJ2-1, with D uncertain. CDR3 length: 15 amino acids. The germline V and J ends were trimmed by 4 bases and 7 bases, with 18 bases remaining between them. Germline-derived CDR1 and CDR2 are SGDLS and YYNGEE.

V is TRBV15 and J is TRBJ1-5; D ambiguous. V lost 3 bases and J 6 bases, leaving 12 bases between the germline ends. Germline V gives CDR1 LNHNV, CDR2 YYDKDF (reference sequence). There are 14 residues in the CDR3. The CDR3 reads CATSSNSMSQPQHF. CDR3 sequence (DNA): TGTGCCACCAGCAGCAATAGTATGAGTCAGCCCCAGCATTTT.

The chain joins TRBV5-4 to TRBJ2-1; D gene ambiguous. CDR1 is SGHNT, CDR2 YYREEE, per germline (reference sequence). This CDR3 region has 14 residues. Trimming removed 3 bases from V and 7 bases from J, with 14 bases in between. DNA for the CDR3: TGTGCCAGCAGCTCGATAGGGCGTCTGAATGAGCAGTTCTTC. This sequence encodes CASSSIGRLNEQFF.

This chain uses TRBV10-2 with TRBJ2-5; 10 bases fit TRBD2. Germline CDR1 is WSHSY and CDR2 is SAAADI. V was clipped by 7 bases and J by 5 bases; unmatched bases: 13. CDR3 length equals 16 residues. Written as DNA, the CDR3 is TGCGCCAGCAACCAAAAGCTAGCGGGAGTTTGGGAGACCCAGTACTTC. Translation: CASNQKLAGVWETQYF.

The table lists this clone with many counts. The sample holds other DNA sequences that translate to the same CDR3. The chain recombines TRBV5-4 with TRBJ2-2, with D possibly TRBD1 on 5 matching bases. The V and J ends lost 1 base and 6 bases respectively, with 7 bases between them. Germline CDR1 is SGHNT and CDR2 is YYREEE (reference sequence). The CDR3 sequence is 13 residues long. CDR3 region: CASSLTGSGELFF. The CDR3 DNA reads TGTGCCAGCAGCTTGACAGGATCCGGGGAGCTGTTTTTT. Combining the CDR3 with reference TRBV5-4 and TRBJ2-2 gives the whole variable domain ETGVTQSPTHLIKTRGQQVTLRCSSQSGHNTVSWYQQALGQGPQFIFQYYREEENGRGNFPPRFSGLQFPNYSSELNVNALELDDSALYLCASSLTGSGELFFGEGSRLTVL.

At least ten counts were recorded for this clone. The sample has other DNA sequences that encode this CDR3 too. This chain joins TRBV11-2 and TRBJ2-1; no firm D call. CDR3 length: 13 amino acids. V lost 3 bases, J lost 0 bases, and 3 bases lay in between. Germline V lookup: CDR1 SGHAT, CDR2 FQNNGV. This CDR3 is CASSLDSYNEQFF. The CDR3 nucleotides read TGTGCCAGCAGCTTGGACTCCTACAATGAGCAGTTCTTC.

The gene calls are TRBV19 and TRBJ2-1; weak D call: TRBD2 (5 bases). Per the germline V gene, CDR1 is LNHDA and CDR2 is SQIVND (reference sequence). CDR3 length: 14 amino acids. The V and J ends lost 7 bases and 5 bases respectively, with 15 bases between them. Written as DNA, the CDR3 is TGTGCCAGTACCTCTAGCATCGGAGACAATGAGCAGTTCTTC. Amino acid sequence: CASTSSIGDNEQFF.

The chain has TRBV9 and TRBJ2-1, with a tentative D call TRBD1 (6 bases). V was shortened by 4 bases and J by 0 bases, with 20 bases between the two germline ends. Germline assignment: CDR1 SGDLS and CDR2 YYNGEE. The CDR3 is 18 amino acids. CDR3 sequence (DNA): TGTGCCAGCAGCTATAACACAGGGTTCTGGGGCTCCTACAATGAGCAGTTCTTC. This codes for CASSYNTGFWGSYNEQFF.

The chain recombines TRBV6-6 with TRBJ2-1, with TRBD2 matching 9 bases. The germline gives CDR1 MNHNY, CDR2 SVGAGI (reference sequence). This CDR3 contains 14 residues. The J segment lost 8 bases and the V segment lost 10 bases, leaving 12 bases of the junction unmatched. CDR3: CAIAVAGGGDEQFF. For the CDR3, the DNA is TGTGCCATAGCAGTGGCGGGAGGGGGGGATGAGCAGTTCTTC.

The rearrangement uses TRBV19 and TRBJ1-5; the match to TRBD1 covers 7 bases. This CDR3 contains 14 residues. J lost 5 bases, V lost 4 bases, and 5 bases had no gene match. Germline-derived CDR1 and CDR2 are LNHDA and SQIVND (reference sequence). This CDR3 reads CASSKGASDQPQHF. DNA of the CDR3: TGTGCCAGTAGTAAGGGGGCATCGGATCAGCCCCAGCATTTT. Combining the CDR3 with reference TRBV19 and TRBJ1-5 gives the whole variable domain DGGITQSPKYLFRKEGQNVTLSCEQNLNHDAMYWYRQDPGQGLRLIYYSQIVNDFQKGDIAEGYSVSREKKESFPLTVTSAQKNPTAFYLCASSKGASDQPQHFGDGTRLSIL.

The chain links TRBV29-1 to TRBJ1-1, with no clear D. This CDR3 is 13 amino acids long. The germline V gene encodes CDR1 SQVTM and CDR2 ANQGSEA. V dropped 2 bases and J dropped 0 bases, with 7 bases sitting between them. The CDR3 region has the DNA TGCAGCGTTGAACCAATTATGAACACTGAAGCTTTCTTT. This encodes CSVEPIMNTEAFF.

The gene calls are TRBV5-1 and TRBJ2-1, with TRBD1 matching over 8 bases. V lost 6 bases, J lost 1 base, and 6 bases stayed unmatched. CDR1 is SGHRS, CDR2 YFSETQ, per germline. The CDR3 consists of 15 residues. CDR3 nucleotides: TGCGCCAGCATTAAGACAGGGGAATCCTACAATGAGCAGTTCTTC. Its protein product is CASIKTGESYNEQFF.

CDR3 bases: TGTGCCAGCAGCTTGGACAGTCTTCTAGCCAAAAACATTCAGTACTTC. It specifies CASSLDSLLAKNIQYF. This rearrangement joins TRBV5-6 to TRBJ2-4; no reliable D call. V was clipped by 0 bases and J by 0 bases, with 10 bases between them. The CDR3 runs 16 residues. Germline CDR1 is SGHDT and CDR2 is YYEEEE.

V gene TRBV19 combines with J gene TRBJ2-7, with unresolved D. CDR1 is LNHDA, CDR2 SQIVND, per germline (reference sequence). Trimming shortened V by 3 bases and J by 6 bases, and 12 bases separated the two germline ends. This CDR3 spans 13 amino acids. CDR3 residues: CASSMGIPGEQYF. CDR3 nucleotides: TGTGCCAGTAGTATGGGCATCCCAGGCGAGCAGTACTTC.

The chain recombines TRBV6-5 with TRBJ1-2, with D possibly TRBD1 on 6 matching bases. V gave up 7 bases and J gave up 5 bases, with 17 bases separating them. Germline values: CDR1 MNHEY, CDR2 SVGAGI. CDR3 length equals 14 residues. The CDR3 DNA is TGTGCCAGCATTAACTCAGGGGCGGGGTATGGCTACACCTTC. It yields the protein CASINSGAGYGYTF.

There are a few counts of this clone. In the same sample, other DNA sequences code for this CDR3. The DNA for the CDR3 is TGCGCCAGCAGCCAAGGACTATCCTACGAGCAGTACTTC. It codes for CASSQGLSYEQYF. The chain employs TRBV4-3 and TRBJ2-7; TRBD2 might be the D (5 bases). The CDR3 length is 13 residues. Germline V gives CDR1 LGHNA, CDR2 YSLEER. V lost 1 base and J 1 base, leaving 5 bases between the germline ends.

V is TRBV4-1 and J is TRBJ2-7; D might be TRBD1 or TRBD2, each matching 5 bases. V gave up 1 base and J gave up 0 bases, with 10 bases separating them. Germline CDR1 reads MGHRA; CDR2 reads YSYEKL. The CDR3 has 15 residues. The CDR3 here is CASSQVPGTSYEQYF. In DNA form, the CDR3 reads TGCGCCAGCAGCCAAGTCCCCGGGACCTCCTACGAGCAGTACTTC.